The 22 T cell receptor beta chains given below trace back to one sample, sequenced in a study of T cell repertoires in cytomegalovirus infection. MiXCR, run by TCRdb on the reads, gives a single entry per CDR3 protein. The sample shows more than 200,000 distinct CDR3 sequences, 9.1% of them seen only once. Material for sequencing was PBMCs. The receptors were sampled from a human donor in good health (CMV status not recorded). Some clones in this sample may be carry-over from other donors' samples.

At least ten counts were recorded for this clonotype. The genes are TRBV7-2 and TRBJ1-5, with no clear D. Trimming took off 5 bases at V and 4 bases at J, with 15 bases between the two ends. CDR3 length equals 15 residues. From germline, CDR1 is SGHTA and CDR2 FQGNSA. The CDR3 loop is CASSRDGDLNQPQHF. In DNA form, the CDR3 reads TGTGCCAGCAGCCGCGACGGAGACCTAAATCAGCCCCAGCATTTT.

This clonotype was counted only a few times. The chain uses TRBV2 and TRBJ1-2; tentative D call: TRBD1 (5 bases). Germline values: CDR1 SNHLY, CDR2 FYNNEI. Trimming removed 7 bases at V and 4 bases at J, with 16 bases between. This CDR3 is built from 14 residues. This CDR3 is CASKRGEQAYGYTF. The CDR3 nucleotides read TGTGCCAGCAAAAGAGGGGAGCAGGCCTATGGCTACACCTTC.

This clonotype occurred many times. CDR3 coding DNA: TGTGCCAGCAGCTTAATCGGAGTGGCCGAGCAGTACTTC. This encodes CASSLIGVAEQYF. V and J are TRBV7-6 and TRBJ2-7; D is ambiguous. V lost 2 bases and J lost 6, with 11 bases in between. The CDR3 runs to 13 residues. Germline CDR1 and CDR2: SGHVS and FNYEAQ.

This clonotype was picked up many times. The genes are TRBV7-2 and TRBJ1-4; 7 positions agree with TRBD1. The CDR3 is 19 amino acids. Germline CDR1 and CDR2: SGHTA and FQGNSA. V lost 4 bases to trimming and J lost 7 bases; unmatched junction nucleotides: 21. The CDR3 DNA follows: TGTGCCAGCAGCTCCGACAGGGCGCGGGGAAAAGGTCGTGGTGAAAAACTGTTTTTT. Translation gives CASSSDRARGKGRGEKLFF.

This clonotype was seen a handful of times. The chain joins TRBV5-1 to TRBJ2-2; 9 nucleotides line up with TRBD1. The CDR3 has 16 residues. The ends lost 4 bases at V and 6 bases at J; junction bases unmatched: 10. CDR1 and CDR2 (germline): SGHRS, YFSETQ. As DNA, the CDR3 is TGCGCCAGCAGCGTACCGGGACAGGGAGGCTCCGGGGAGCTGTTTTTT. It specifies CASSVPGQGGSGELFF.

This clonotype has at least ten counts. The chain has TRBV7-2 and TRBJ1-1; TRBD1 is a possible D gene (6 bases). V was clipped by 2 bases and J by 1 base, with 11 bases between them. The CDR3 runs 15 residues. CDR1 is SGHTA, CDR2 FQGNSA, per germline. CDR3 residues: CASSLRQAANTEAFF. Here the CDR3 DNA reads TGTGCCAGCAGCTTACGACAGGCGGCGAACACTGAAGCTTTCTTT.

The chain joins TRBV6-5 to TRBJ2-5; D may be TRBD2 (6 bases). V was trimmed by 3 bases and J by 7 bases, leaving 21 bases between them. Looked up from germline, CDR1 is MNHEY and CDR2 is SVGAGI. There are 16 residues in the CDR3. CDR3 DNA: TGTGCCAGCAGTTATGGGGCCTCGGGAGTCGGCGGGACCCAGTACTTC. This translates into CASSYGASGVGGTQYF.

This clonotype was seen a few times. The chain employs TRBV7-2 and TRBJ2-7; no clear D gene. Trimming left V 2 bases short and J 6 bases short, with 8 bases between. CDR1 and CDR2 (germline): SGHTA, FQGNSA. CDR3 length: 12 amino acids. The CDR3 loop is CASSLPLTEQYF. CDR3 in DNA: TGTGCCAGCAGCTTACCCCTCACCGAGCAGTACTTC.

The sample holds a few counts of this clonotype. The chain joins TRBV5-6 to TRBJ2-7; 7 nucleotides match TRBD2. CDR1 is SGHDT and CDR2 is YYEEEE in the germline V gene. V trimming: 2 bases; J trimming: 0 bases; junction bases outside the gene matches: 11. This CDR3 contains 17 residues. CDR3 in DNA: TGTGCCAGCAGCTTAGGGGAATTAAGACTAGCCTCCTACGAGCAGTACTTC. It encodes CASSLGELRLASYEQYF.

The chain couples TRBV18 to TRBJ1-6, with D uncertain. The CDR3 is 15 amino acids. Trimming stripped 3 bases from V and 8 bases from J, with 14 bases between. CDR1 and CDR2 from the germline V gene are KGHSH and LQKENI. CDR3 loop: CASSPAGPRDSPLHF. CDR3 DNA sequence: TGTGCCAGCTCACCTGCGGGCCCGCGAGATTCACCCCTCCACTTT.

This clonotype came up a few times. J is TRBJ2-7 and V is TRBV7-9, with 7 bases matching TRBD1. Germline trimming cut 5 bases from V and 9 bases from J; bases unmatched to any gene: 10. Germline loops: CDR1 SEHNR, CDR2 FQNEAQ (reference sequence). The CDR3 loop spans 13 amino acids. CDR3 DNA: TGTGCCAGCAGCCTCGGACAGGTTATTCCGCAGTACTTC. This encodes CASSLGQVIPQYF.

The rearrangement joins TRBV29-1 to TRBJ2-3; D gene unclear. CDR3 length equals 13 residues. Per germline, CDR1 SQVTM and CDR2 ANQGSEA. V lost 5 bases and J 2 bases, leaving 11 bases between the germline ends. Written as DNA, the CDR3 is TGCAGCGTTTTGAAGAGGACCACAGATACGCAGTATTTT. Translation gives CSVLKRTTDTQYF.

This clonotype came up many times. The rearrangement links TRBV7-2 to TRBJ2-5; D may be TRBD1 (6 bases). Germline values: CDR1 SGHTA, CDR2 FQGNSA. CDR3 length: 15 amino acids. V lost 2 bases and J lost 2, with 12 bases in between. The chain's CDR3 is CASSLTVGAQETQYF. As DNA, the CDR3 is TGTGCCAGCAGCTTAACTGTGGGGGCTCAAGAGACCCAGTACTTC.

This clonotype was found a few times. This sequence may be a read error, since a much larger clone differs from it by one base. The chain employs TRBV7-3 and TRBJ1-1, with D possibly TRBD1 on 5 matching bases. Germline assignment: CDR1 SGHTA and CDR2 FQGTGA. This CDR3 is built from 15 residues. V lost 2 bases and J 1 base, leaving 11 bases between the germline ends. As DNA, the CDR3 is TGTGCCAGCAGCTTAGTCCCGGGGCCGAACACTGAAGCTTTCTTT. This gives the protein CASSLVPGPNTEAFF.

This clonotype was found many times. The chain joins TRBV4-1 to TRBJ1-1; 8 nucleotides match TRBD1. V was clipped by 2 bases and J by 4 bases; unmatched bases: 6. This CDR3 is built from 15 residues. CDR1 MGHRA and CDR2 YSYEKL come from the germline V gene. This chain's CDR3 is CASSQSDRVGTEAFF. DNA of the CDR3: TGCGCCAGCAGCCAATCGGACAGGGTGGGCACTGAAGCTTTCTTT.

This clonotype was detected many times. The chain couples TRBV10-1 to TRBJ1-1; D unclear. V lost 0 bases, J lost 6 bases, and 8 bases lay in between. Germline V gene sequence: CDR1 WNHNN, CDR2 SYGVQD (reference sequence). There are 13 residues in the CDR3. CDR3: CASSESGVSEAFF. In DNA form, the CDR3 reads TGCGCCAGCAGTGAGTCTGGGGTCTCTGAAGCTTTCTTT.

This chain joins TRBV6-6 and TRBJ1-5; 12 nucleotides line up with TRBD1. The CDR3 sequence is 16 residues long. Germline values: CDR1 MNHNY, CDR2 SVGAGI (reference sequence). J gave up 2 bases and V 4 bases, and 3 bases lay outside the gene matches. The CDR3: CASSFGTGGGNQPQHF. The CDR3 DNA reads as TGTGCCAGCAGTTTCGGGACAGGGGGCGGCAATCAGCCCCAGCATTTT.

This clonotype was detected ten times or more. The gene calls are TRBV11-3 and TRBJ2-1, with D tentatively TRBD2 (5 bases). V lost 5 bases to trimming and J lost 9 bases, with 14 bases between them. The CDR3 contains 13 residues. In germline, CDR1 is SGHNT, CDR2 YENEEA. In DNA form, the CDR3 reads TGTGCCAGCAGCCCCGCGGTTGAGGGTGAGCAGTTCTTC. Its translation: CASSPAVEGEQFF.

This clonotype was counted at least ten times. This chain joins TRBV7-6 and TRBJ2-1; 9 bases are a match to TRBD2. The CDR3 has 18 amino acids. J gave up 3 bases and V 0 bases, and 9 bases lay outside the gene matches. CDR1 is SGHVS, CDR2 FNYEAQ, per germline. CDR3 region: CASSLAPASGVNYNEQFF. The CDR3 DNA reads as TGTGCCAGCAGCTTAGCGCCCGCTAGCGGGGTGAACTACAATGAGCAGTTCTTC.

This clonotype was seen repeatedly, ten times or more. The gene calls are TRBV7-8 and TRBJ1-1; a weak D match, TRBD1 (5 bases). CDR3 length: 18 residues. The ends were cut back, 3 bases at V and 0 bases at J, with 20 bases in the middle. The germline gives CDR1 SGHVS, CDR2 FQNEAQ. CDR3 protein: CASSFPLVGQGMNTEAFF. CDR3 DNA sequence: TGTGCCAGCAGCTTCCCCCTCGTAGGGCAGGGTATGAACACTGAAGCTTTCTTT.

This clonotype appeared many times. This rearrangement joins TRBV28 to TRBJ1-2; no clear D. The ends were cut back, 6 bases at V and 8 bases at J, with 19 bases in the middle. The CDR3 sequence is 14 residues long. Germline V gene sequence: CDR1 MDHEN, CDR2 SYDVKM. The CDR3, as DNA: TGTGCCAGCAGGACACAACAAGGGTCGACAGGCTACACCTTC. It encodes CASRTQQGSTGYTF.

This clonotype occurred many times. The chain uses TRBV7-2 and TRBJ2-2; either TRBD1 or TRBD2 may fit D (7 bases each). This CDR3 is built from 16 residues. The germline V gene has CDR1 SGHTA and CDR2 FQGNSA. Between the trimmed V and J ends, which lost 1 base and 6 bases, there was a span of 15 bases. Written as DNA, the CDR3 is TGTGCCAGCAGCTTAGGATTGACAGGGAGGGCCGGGGAGCTGTTTTTT. Amino acids: CASSLGLTGRAGELFF.